This TCR beta chain was captured in a study of blood T cell repertoires in COVID-19. Whole-study context: COVID-19 samples from acute and convalescent phases originated in the United States, Italy and Spain.

Trimming stripped 4 bases from V and 3 bases from J, with 10 bases between. This CDR3 spans 13 amino acids. Germline values: CDR1 SNHLY, CDR2 FYNNEI. Sequenced by immunoSEQ multiplex PCR; TCRdb stores in-frame clones only, minus some. The table includes 40,000 to 60,000 clones, about 71% detected once. Sequencing was performed on peripheral blood. The chain is built from TRBV2 and TRBJ2-7; unclear D gene. This TCR was recovered from a woman in her seventies with acute or convalescent COVID-19. CDR3 region: CASSGVSSYEQYF. CDR3 nucleotides: TGTGCCAGCAGTGGGGTTAGCAGCTACGAGCAGTACTTC.